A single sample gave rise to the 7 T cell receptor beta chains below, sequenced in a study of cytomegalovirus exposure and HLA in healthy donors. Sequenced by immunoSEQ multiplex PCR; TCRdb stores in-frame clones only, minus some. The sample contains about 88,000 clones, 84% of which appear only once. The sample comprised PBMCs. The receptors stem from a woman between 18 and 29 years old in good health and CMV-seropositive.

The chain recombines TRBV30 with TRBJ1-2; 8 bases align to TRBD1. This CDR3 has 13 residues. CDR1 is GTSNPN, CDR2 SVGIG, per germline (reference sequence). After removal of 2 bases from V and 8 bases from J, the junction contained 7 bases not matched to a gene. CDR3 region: CAWSRDRPKGYTF. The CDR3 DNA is TGTGCCTGGAGTAGGGACAGGCCTAAGGGCTACACCTTC.

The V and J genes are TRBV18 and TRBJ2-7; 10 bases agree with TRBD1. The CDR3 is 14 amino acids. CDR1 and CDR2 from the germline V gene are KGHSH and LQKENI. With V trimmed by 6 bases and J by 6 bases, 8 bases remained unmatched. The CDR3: CASSLRQGAREQYF. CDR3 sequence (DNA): TGTGCCAGCTCGCTCAGACAGGGGGCCCGCGAGCAGTACTTC.

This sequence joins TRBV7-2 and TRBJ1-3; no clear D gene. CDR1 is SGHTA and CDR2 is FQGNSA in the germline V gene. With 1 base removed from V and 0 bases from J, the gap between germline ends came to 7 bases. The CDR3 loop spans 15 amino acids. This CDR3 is CASSLEYSSGNTIYF. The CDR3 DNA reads TGTGCCAGCAGCTTAGAATACAGCTCTGGAAACACCATATATTTT.

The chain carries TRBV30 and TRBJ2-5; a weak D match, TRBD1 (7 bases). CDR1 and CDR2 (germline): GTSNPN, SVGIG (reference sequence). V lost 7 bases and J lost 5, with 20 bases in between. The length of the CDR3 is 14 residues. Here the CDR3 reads CASSDLAGGETQYF. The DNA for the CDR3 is TGTGCCTCATCGGACCTGGCAGGGGGGGAGACCCAGTACTTC.

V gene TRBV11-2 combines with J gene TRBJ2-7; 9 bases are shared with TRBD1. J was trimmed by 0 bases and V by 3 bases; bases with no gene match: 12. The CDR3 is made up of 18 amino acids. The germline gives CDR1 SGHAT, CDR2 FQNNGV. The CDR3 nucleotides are TGTGCCAGCAGCTTGTCCACCCGGGACAGGGCCAGCTCCTACGAGCAGTACTTC. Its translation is CASSLSTRDRASSYEQYF.

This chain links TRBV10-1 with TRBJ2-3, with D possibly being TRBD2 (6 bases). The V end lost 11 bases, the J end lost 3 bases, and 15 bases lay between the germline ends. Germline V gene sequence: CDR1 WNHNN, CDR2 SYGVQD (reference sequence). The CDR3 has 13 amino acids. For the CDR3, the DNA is TGCGCCGCATCAAACCTAGCGACAGATACGCAGTATTTT. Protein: CAASNLATDTQYF.

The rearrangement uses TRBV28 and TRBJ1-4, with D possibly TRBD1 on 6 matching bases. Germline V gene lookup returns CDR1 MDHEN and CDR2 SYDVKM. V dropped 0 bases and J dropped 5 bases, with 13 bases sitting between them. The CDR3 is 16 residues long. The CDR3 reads CASSLWQGRENEKLFF. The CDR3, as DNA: TGTGCCAGCAGTTTATGGCAGGGGCGGGAGAATGAAAAACTGTTTTTT.